This TCR beta chain was recorded in a study of OX40 agonist ivuxolimab in advanced cancers. The method was immunoSEQ multiplex PCR; TCRdb's version includes in-frame clones alone and lacks a portion of them. The sample records 55,000 to 75,000 clones, 85% being singletons. With V trimmed by 0 bases and J by 9 bases, 7 bases remained unmatched. CDR1 LNHNV and CDR2 YYDKDF come from the germline V gene (reference sequence). The CDR3 length is 16 residues. The V and J genes are TRBV15 and TRBJ2-1; the match to TRBD2 covers 11 bases. The sample consisted of CD4+ or CD8+ T cells sorted from blood, taken in a trial of the OX40 agonist ivuxolimab. This clonotype originated in an adult with an advanced solid tumor such as melanoma, head and neck, liver or kidney cancer. The CDR3 is CATSRDRASGGSEQFF. In DNA form, the CDR3 reads TGTGCCACCAGCAGAGATAGGGCTAGCGGGGGGAGTGAGCAGTTCTTC.